One sample yielded the 3 T cell receptor beta chains listed below, sequenced in a study of OX40 agonist ivuxolimab in advanced cancers. This table comes from immunoSEQ multiplex PCR, and its TCRdb copy is limited to in-frame clones, with some not included. The table has about 100,000 clones, roughly 92% seen once; the top ten hold approximately 2.4%. The input for sequencing was CD4+ or CD8+ T cells sorted from blood, taken in a trial of the OX40 agonist ivuxolimab. The source is an adult with an advanced solid tumor such as melanoma, head and neck, liver or kidney cancer.

The chain recombines TRBV27 with TRBJ1-5; 7 positions agree with TRBD1. This CDR3 spans 13 amino acids. From germline, CDR1 is MNHEY and CDR2 SMNVEV (reference sequence). The V segment lost 6 bases and the J segment 1 base; nucleotides outside the gene matches: 0. The CDR3 protein is CASRQGSNQPQHF. The DNA for the CDR3 is TGTGCCAGCAGACAGGGGAGCAATCAGCCCCAGCATTTT.

The chain combines TRBV6-6 with TRBJ1-4; 8 nucleotides match TRBD1. The J segment lost 8 bases and the V segment lost 5 bases, leaving 10 bases of the junction unmatched. Germline V lookup: CDR1 MNHNY, CDR2 SVGAGI (reference sequence). The CDR3 is made up of 15 amino acids. The chain's CDR3 is CASSGTGGTGEKLFF. The CDR3 DNA sequence: TGTGCCAGCAGTGGCACAGGGGGGACAGGAGAAAAACTGTTTTTT.

The chain employs TRBV27 and TRBJ2-7; possibly TRBD1 for D (5 bases). The germline V and J ends were trimmed by 3 bases and 2 bases, with 8 bases remaining between them. CDR3 length equals 13 residues. Germline assignment: CDR1 MNHEY and CDR2 SMNVEV (reference sequence). The CDR3 loop is CASSFQGAYEQYF. The CDR3 DNA sequence: TGTGCCAGCAGTTTCCAAGGGGCCTACGAGCAGTACTTC.